This TCR beta chain derives from a study of T cell repertoires in cytomegalovirus infection. Study-wide background: An indication of both CMV infection and matching HLA type came from public TCR beta signatures.

One entry per CDR3 protein results from TCRdb running MiXCR on the reads. The sample lists approximately 110,000 distinct CDR3 sequences, over 9.5% occurring once. Comments on this clonotype: Antigen specificity is unknown.

CDR3 length equals 13 residues. V lost 2 bases and J 10 bases, leaving 14 bases between the germline ends. Findings and limits, study-wide: Within the response measured ex vivo, HLA-C-restricted CMV-specific TCR beta clonotypes were dominant. Cumulative public TCR beta family frequency identified carriers of CMV plus the relevant HLA.

The sequence derives from a human donor in good health (CMV status not recorded). Some clones in this sample may be carry-over from other donors' samples. This chain uses TRBV12-3 or TRBV12-4 with TRBJ1-1; tentatively, D is TRBD1 (5 bases). The sample comprised PBMCs, sequenced either directly or after in vitro stimulation (not recorded which). The CDR3 bases are TGTGCCAGCAGTTTAATAAGACAGTCGGGAGCTTTCTTT. Protein: CASSLIRQSGAFF.